This TCR beta chain comes out of a study of blood T cell repertoires in COVID-19. About the research overall: COVID-19 samples, acute and convalescent, were from the United States, Italy and Spain. T cells, B-cell-depleted T cells, or PBMCs provided the cDNA or gDNA that served as material.

CDR3 length: 16 amino acids. CDR1 and CDR2 (germline): LGHNA, YNFKEQ. Trimming shortened V by 2 bases and J by 3 bases, and 17 bases separated the two germline ends. In the source study's methods: Researchers report that nucleated cell counts were estimated from reference gene primer amplification. Profiled with immunoSEQ multiplex PCR; TCRdb holds only in-frame clones, not every one. V and J calls and clone size are as listed in that table; D and trimming were resolved from the DNA. Here the sample spans approximately 90,000 clones, roughly 80% being singletons. The sequenced sample consisted of peripheral blood. This TCR derives from a human donor in a cohort sampled during active COVID-19. The rearrangement uses TRBV4-2 and TRBJ2-7; D might be TRBD1 (6 bases). The CDR3 DNA follows: TGTGCCAGCAGCCAAAATAAGGGACAAGGCCTCTACGAGCAGTACTTC. Protein product: CASSQNKGQGLYEQYF.